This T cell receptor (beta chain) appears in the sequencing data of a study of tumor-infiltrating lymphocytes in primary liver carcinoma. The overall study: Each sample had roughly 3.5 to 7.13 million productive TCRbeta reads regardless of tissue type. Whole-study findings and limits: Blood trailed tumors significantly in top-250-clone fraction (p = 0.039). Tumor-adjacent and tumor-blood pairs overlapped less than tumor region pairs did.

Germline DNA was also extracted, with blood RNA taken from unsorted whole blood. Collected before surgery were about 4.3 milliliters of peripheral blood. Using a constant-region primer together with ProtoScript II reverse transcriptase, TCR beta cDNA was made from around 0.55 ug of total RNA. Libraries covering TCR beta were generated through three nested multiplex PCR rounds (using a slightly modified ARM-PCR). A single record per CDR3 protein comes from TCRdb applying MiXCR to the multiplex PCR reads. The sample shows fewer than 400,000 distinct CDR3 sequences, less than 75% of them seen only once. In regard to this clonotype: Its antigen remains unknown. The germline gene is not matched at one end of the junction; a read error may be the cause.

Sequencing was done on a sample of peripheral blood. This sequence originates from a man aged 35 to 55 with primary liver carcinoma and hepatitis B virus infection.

Here the CDR3 reads CAISETREAQHF. As DNA, the CDR3 is TGTGCCATCAGTGAAACGAGGGAGGCCCAGCACTTC. The V and J genes are TRBV10-3 and TRBJ2-5; D might be TRBD2 (6 bases). There are 12 residues in the CDR3. The germline V gene encodes CDR1 ENHRY and CDR2 SYGVKD.